This T cell receptor beta chain was documented in a study of shared clonotypes between healthy human individuals. The study, taken as a whole, reports: The generation probabilities recorded for non-shared clonotypes fell below those of clonotypes shared by all four donors. With a few donors compared, around 5% of naive CD4 clonotypes were shared. Clonotype sharing among the donors was expected to vary with sequencing depth.

As concerns this clone: The antigen is not known.

There are 19 residues in the CDR3. V gave up 5 bases and J gave up 1 base; unmatched junction bases: 11. Germline loops: CDR1 MNHEY, CDR2 SMNVEV (reference sequence). TCRdb keeps only in-frame clones here, not all; method: immunoSEQ multiplex PCR. Altogether under 1,900,000 clones are present, 97% to 99% being singletons, with the ten largest covering 0.3% to 0.45%. The TCR comes from a man aged 25 to 45 in good health. The sample was naive CD4+ T cells sorted from blood. Subset specified: CD45RA+ positively selected. The chain couples TRBV27 to TRBJ2-4, with 13 positions matching TRBD2. CDR3 in amino acids: CASSLSTSGRANAKNIQYF. The CDR3 DNA reads as TGTGCCAGCAGTCTAAGCACTAGCGGGAGGGCGAACGCCAAAAACATTCAGTACTTC.